The rows below give T cell receptor beta chains drawn from one sample of a study of shared clonotypes between healthy human individuals. The assay was immunoSEQ multiplex PCR, and TCRdb's table has in-frame clones only and misses some. The sample records roughly 640,000 clones, more than 95% being singletons. The sample was naive CD4+ T cells sorted from blood. The receptor set was obtained from a woman in her twenties or thirties in good health. Both conserved end residues are part of each CDR3. The D gene is left open where the match is weak. Rows may omit the clone size; those that give it use once, few, many or a size class.

j_call clone_size v_call d_call cdr3_nt cdr3_aa
TRBJ1-4 NA TRBV30 NA TGTGCCTGGAGGCAAGGGCCGAAGAATGAAAAACTGTTTTTT CAWRQGPKNEKLFF
TRBJ2-7 NA TRBV19 TRBD2 TGTGCCAGTAGTAAAATACTAGCGGGAGCTTTCTACGAGCAGTACTTC CASSKILAGAFYEQYF
TRBJ2-7 NA TRBV12-5 NA TGTGCTAGTGGTTTGGTAGTAGGGAGTAGGTACGAGCAGTACTTC CASGLVVGSRYEQYF
TRBJ2-5 NA TRBV28 NA TGTGCCAGCGGAGGGGGCTGGGAGACCCAGTACTTC CASGGGWETQYF
TRBJ1-5 NA TRBV30 TRBD1 TGTGCCTGGTCGCGGACAGGGGATCAGCCCCAGCATTTT CAWSRTGDQPQHF
TRBJ2-3 NA TRBV5-1 TRBD1 TGCGCCAGCAGGGCCGGGACAGGGTCTGGCACAGATACGCAGTATTTT CASRAGTGSGTDTQYF
TRBJ2-7 NA TRBV2 TRBD1 TGTGCCAGCAGCAAGACAGGGACCGAGCAGTACTTC CASSKTGTEQYF
TRBJ1-5 once TRBV28 NA TGTGCCAGCACCTCGGACGGAGTAAATCAGCCCCAGCATTTT CASTSDGVNQPQHF
TRBJ2-1 NA TRBV28 TRBD1 TGTGCCAGCAGTACAACGGGACAGGGTTACAATGAGCAGTTCTTC CASSTTGQGYNEQFF
TRBJ1-2 NA TRBV27 TRBD1 TGTGCCAGCAGTAAGGACAGGACTAATTATGGCTACACCTTC CASSKDRTNYGYTF
TRBJ2-6 NA TRBV7-2 NA TGTGCCAGCAGCAAAAACCTACTAGGGGGTAATTCTGGGGCCAACGTCCTGACTTTC CASSKNLLGGNSGANVLTF
TRBJ1-1 NA TRBV2 NA TGTGCCAGCAGTGGTCAGGGAATGAACACTGAAGCTTTCTTT CASSGQGMNTEAFF
TRBJ2-1 NA TRBV4-1 NA TGCGCCAGCAGCCAAGAGCCTAGCAACCGCGATGAGCAGTTCTTC CASSQEPSNRDEQFF
TRBJ2-7 NA TRBV5-1 NA TGCGCCAGCACCGGGGGAGAGGTACACGAGCAGTACTTC CASTGGEVHEQYF
TRBJ1-2 NA TRBV30 TRBD1 TGTGCCTGGAGTTTGACAGGGGACCCGGTTGGCTACACCTTC CAWSLTGDPVGYTF
TRBJ2-6 NA TRBV18 NA TGTGCCAGCTCACCACCGAAGGTCTCCTCTGGGGCCAACGTCCTGACTTTC CASSPPKVSSGANVLTF
TRBJ1-2 NA TRBV14 NA TGTGCCAGCAGCCCCCCAGGGTTATATGGCTACACCTTC CASSPPGLYGYTF
TRBJ2-1 NA TRBV5-6 NA TGTGCCAGCAGCTTGTGGGGCAATGAGCAGTTCTTC CASSLWGNEQFF
TRBJ2-7 NA TRBV5-5 NA TGTGCCAGCACCGACCCTGGAGGCTCCTCCGAGCAGTACTTC CASTDPGGSSEQYF
TRBJ2-3 few TRBV5-1 NA TGCGCCAGCAGCCACACAGATACGCAGTATTTT CASSHTDTQYF
TRBJ2-7 NA TRBV9 NA TGTGCCAGCAGCGTAGGTCTGGACGCCTACGAGCAGTACTTC CASSVGLDAYEQYF
TRBJ2-7 NA TRBV6-6 TRBD1 TGTGCCAGCAGCCAGCACCGGGACAGGTACAACGAGCAGTACTTC CASSQHRDRYNEQYF
TRBJ2-5 once TRBV28 NA TGTGCCAGCAGTTTAATGGGGACCCAGTACTTC CASSLMGTQYF
TRBJ2-1 NA TRBV28 TRBD2 TGTGCCAGTTATCGAGCGGGAGGACAATACAATGAGCAGTTCTTC CASYRAGGQYNEQFF
TRBJ1-5 few TRBV6-6 NA TGTGCCAGCAGCGGGGGCAATCAGCCCCAGCATTTT CASSGGNQPQHF
TRBJ1-1 NA TRBV7-9 TRBD1 TGTGCCAGCAGCCGACAGGGAAGGACTGAAGCTTTCTTT CASSRQGRTEAFF
TRBJ2-7 NA TRBV7-2 TRBD2 TGTGCCAGCAGCCCTAGCGGACCCTACGAGCAGTACTTC CASSPSGPYEQYF
TRBJ1-3 few TRBV15 NA TGTGCCACCAGCAGCTCTGGAAACACCATATATTTT CATSSSGNTIYF
TRBJ2-1 NA TRBV28 TRBD2 TGTGCCAGCAGCCCGGGACTAGCGGGGTACAATGAGCAGTTCTTC CASSPGLAGYNEQFF
TRBJ2-2 NA TRBV10-2 NA TGCGCCAGCAGTGACGGGGGGGAGCTGTTTTTT CASSDGGELFF
TRBJ2-1 once TRBV5-1 TRBD2 TGCGCCAGCAGCAGGACTAGCGTCAATGAGCAGTTCTTC CASSRTSVNEQFF
TRBJ1-1 NA TRBV5-1 NA TGCGCCAGCAGCTTAGGGGGGCGAGAGGTGAACACTGAAGCTTTCTTT CASSLGGREVNTEAFF
TRBJ2-7 NA TRBV15 TRBD2 TGTGCCACCAGCAGAGATCCCAGCGGGAGTGCGCAGTACTTC CATSRDPSGSAQYF
TRBJ2-7 NA TRBV10-1 TRBD1 TGCGCCAGCAGTGGACCTGCACAGGACAGGGGGTCTTACGAGCAGTACTTC CASSGPAQDRGSYEQYF
TRBJ2-7 once TRBV2 TRBD2 TGTGCCAGCAGTGAAGCAGGGGCTAGCGGGAGGGCCTATATTTACGAGCAGTACTTC CASSEAGASGRAYIYEQYF
TRBJ2-3 NA TRBV5-1 NA TGCGCCAGCAGCTTGTCTGCGGCAGATACGCAGTATTTT CASSLSAADTQYF
TRBJ1-1 once TRBV9 NA TGTGCCAGCAGCCTTAGCCCCGGGGGCGTGACTGAAGCTTTCTTT CASSLSPGGVTEAFF
TRBJ1-2 once TRBV2 NA TGTGCCAGCAGTGATCTGAGGACGCATGGCTACACCTTC CASSDLRTHGYTF
TRBJ2-3 NA TRBV7-3 TRBD2 TGTGCCAGCAGCCGAGGGACTAGCGGGGTAGATACGCAGTATTTT CASSRGTSGVDTQYF
TRBJ2-6 NA TRBV7-8 NA TGTGCCAGCAGCTTCTCGCTCGGGGCCAACGTCCTGACTTTC CASSFSLGANVLTF
TRBJ2-7 NA TRBV5-1 NA TGCGCCAGCAGCTTGACAGGGACTGGGCGCGACGAGCAGTACTTC CASSLTGTGRDEQYF
TRBJ1-3 NA TRBV12-1 NA TGTGCCAGCAGCTTTAGGGCAGGGAAGAACACCATATATTTT CASSFRAGKNTIYF
TRBJ2-1 NA TRBV6-5 TRBD2 TGTGCCAGCAGTTACTCACGGACTAGCGGGTTGAGGGAGCAGTTCTTC CASSYSRTSGLREQFF
TRBJ2-7 NA TRBV5-1 TRBD2 TGCGCCAGCAGCTTGAGCGGGAACTACCCCTACGAGCAGTACTTC CASSLSGNYPYEQYF
TRBJ1-3 NA TRBV19 NA TGTGCCAGTACTTCCAGGGGTTCGGGTGGAAACACCATATATTTT CASTSRGSGGNTIYF
TRBJ1-1 NA TRBV28 NA TGTGCCAGCAGTTTCGGGACGGGTGAAGCTTTCTTT CASSFGTGEAFF
TRBJ2-7 NA TRBV18 NA TGTGCCAGCTCACCCGCGGACTTGTCCTACGAGCAGTACTTC CASSPADLSYEQYF
TRBJ2-1 NA TRBV11-3 NA TGTGCCAGCTCCGGGACGGACGGCGGGGAGCAGTTCTTC CASSGTDGGEQFF
TRBJ2-2 NA TRBV7-9 TRBD2 TGTGCCAGCAGCTTACCTAGCGGGAGGCTTAGGACCGGGGAGCTGTTTTTT CASSLPSGRLRTGELFF
TRBJ2-2 NA TRBV2 TRBD1 TGTGCCAGCAGGATAAACCTCCGGGACAGGGTCTACGGGGAGCTGTTTTTT CASRINLRDRVYGELFF
TRBJ1-1 once TRBV14 TRBD1 TGTGCCAGCAGCCAGGGGCAGGGGGCCGGATTCTTTGAAGCTTTCTTT CASSQGQGAGFFEAFF
TRBJ2-2 NA TRBV5-1 NA TGCGCCAGCAGCTGGATCGGCGGGGTAAACACCGGGGAGCTGTTTTTT CASSWIGGVNTGELFF
TRBJ2-7 NA TRBV25-1 TRBD2 TGTGCCAGCAGTGTAGCGGGAGCAGTCTACGAGCAGTACTTC CASSVAGAVYEQYF
TRBJ1-5 NA TRBV5-1 TRBD1 TGCGCCAGCAGCCTAGGGACAGGGGATCAGCCCCAGCATTTT CASSLGTGDQPQHF
TRBJ1-1 NA TRBV7-3 NA TGTGCCAGCAGCTTAACGGGGGGACTCTTGAACACTGAAGCTTTCTTT CASSLTGGLLNTEAFF
TRBJ2-7 once TRBV7-2 NA TGTGCCAGCAGCTTTCCCGGGGGAACCTACGAGCAGTACTTC CASSFPGGTYEQYF
TRBJ2-3 NA TRBV4-1 TRBD1 TGCGCCAGCAGCCAAGATCGCGAGGACAGGGGGGCCACAGATACGCAGTATTTT CASSQDREDRGATDTQYF
TRBJ1-2 NA TRBV7-2 NA TGTGCCAGCAGAGCCGGACAGACACCTAACTATGGCTACACCTTC CASRAGQTPNYGYTF
TRBJ2-2 NA TRBV7-2 NA TGTGCCAGCAGCTCCGGACCCAACCGCCATACCGGGGAGCTGTTTTTT CASSSGPNRHTGELFF